This T cell receptor beta chain comes out of a study of PD-1 blockade in classical Hodgkin lymphoma. Notes on the study in general: Repertoires differed for reasons still undefined, possibly disease activity or prior therapy. The study found that TCR diversity rose significantly by C4D1 in CD4+ but not CD8+ cells.

Patients all relapsed after autologous stem cell transplantation, and there was variation in brentuximab vedotin exposure. Complete response, partial response or progressive disease made up the best responses. Concerning this clone: The antigen remains undetermined.

Using immunoSEQ multiplex PCR, the repertoire was profiled, and TCRdb retains in-frame clones only, with some absent. The repertoire holds approximately 65,000 clones, approximately 90% seen once, with approximately 13% in the top ten. The sample here was peripheral blood mononuclear cells (PBMCs), taken at baseline. The clonotype was recovered from a human donor with classical Hodgkin lymphoma.

The CDR3, as DNA: TGTGCCAGCTCCTCTGACAGGGTTGGTGAAAAACTGTTTTTT. It yields the protein CASSSDRVGEKLFF. V usage is TRBV18 and J usage is TRBJ1-4, with 7 nucleotides matching TRBD1. The germline V gene encodes CDR1 KGHSH and CDR2 LQKENI. The CDR3 consists of 14 residues. Trimming cost V 6 bases and J 7 bases; bases outside gene matches: 8.